This TCR beta chain is drawn from a study of T cell responses to AZD1222 COVID-19 vaccine. As for the study in general: The study pooled second doses at about 4 or about 12 weeks. Broader study findings: Spike-specific TCR breadth and depth both grew after two AZD1222 doses. Donors were chiefly white British, with a greater number of females, and clonal diversity was perhaps underestimated. AZD1222 recipients seropositive at baseline numbered only six or seven.

This clone was counted only a few times. Its specificity is not known. The CDR3 sequence is 15 residues long. Germline V lookup: CDR1 MDHEN, CDR2 SYDVKM. Trimming took off 3 bases at V and 4 bases at J, with 12 bases between the two ends. Clones were read by immunoSEQ multiplex PCR, and TCRdb kept only the in-frame ones, dropping some. The sample carries 150,000 to 200,000 clones, just under 90% recorded once. The sequencing here drew on peripheral blood, taken on day 0 of AZD1222 vaccination. The receptor was isolated from an adult in good health. This chain joins TRBV28 and TRBJ1-4; D unresolved. CDR3 DNA: TGTGCCAGCAGTTTGAGAAACAGTTATAATGAAAAACTGTTTTTT. It encodes CASSLRNSYNEKLFF. Filled out from reference TRBV28 and TRBJ1-4, the complete variable domain reads DVKVTQSSRYLVKRTGEKVFLECVQDMDHENMFWYRQDPGLGLRLIYFSYDVKMKEKGDIPEGYSVSREKKERFSLILESASTNQTSMYLCASSLRNSYNEKLFFGSGTQLSVL.